The next 12 T cell receptor beta chains were all read from a single sample in a study of T cell repertoires in cytomegalovirus infection. The antigens of these receptors remain unknown. One entry per CDR3 protein, called by TCRdb with MiXCR from the reads. This table has roughly 170,000 distinct CDR3 sequences, about 20% appearing once. Sequencing used CD8+ T cells from cultured PBMCs, obtained from culture after CMV antigen stimulation. The receptors derive from a human donor in good health (CMV status not recorded). Some clones in this sample may be carry-over from other donors' samples.

V and J are TRBV7-9 and TRBJ2-1; a weak D match, TRBD1 (6 bases). With 5 bases removed from V and 9 bases from J, the gap between germline ends came to 14 bases. Germline assignment: CDR1 SEHNR and CDR2 FQNEAQ (reference sequence). This CDR3 comprises 13 residues. The CDR3 protein is CASSPTGQVEQFF. CDR3 DNA sequence: TGTGCCAGCAGCCCTACAGGGCAGGTTGAGCAGTTCTTC.

The chain couples TRBV7-2 to TRBJ2-1; 8 nucleotides agree with TRBD1. The CDR3 consists of 15 residues. J was trimmed by 6 bases and V by 1 base; bases with no gene match: 5. The germline V gene has CDR1 SGHTA and CDR2 FQGNSA. CDR3 DNA sequence: TGTGCCAGCAGCTTAGAACAGGGGGGAGCCAATGAGCAGTTCTTC. This sequence encodes CASSLEQGGANEQFF.

CDR3 nucleotide sequence: TGTGCCAGCAGTTCATCTACAGGGGGCTATCAGCCCCAGCATTTT. It translates to CASSSSTGGYQPQHF. This chain uses TRBV27 with TRBJ1-5; 9 bases map to TRBD1. From germline, CDR1 is MNHEY and CDR2 SMNVEV (reference sequence). Losses at the gene ends were 4 bases for V and 5 bases for J; bases not matched to a gene: 6. The CDR3 runs to 15 residues.

This clonotype was found a few times. This sequence joins TRBV7-2 and TRBJ2-7; no reliable D call. Germline lookup yields CDR1 SGHTA and CDR2 FQGNSA. The CDR3 length is 13 residues. V lost 1 base and J lost 2, with 6 bases in between. The CDR3 protein is CASSLDVAYEQYF. CDR3 nucleotides: TGTGCCAGCAGCTTAGACGTCGCCTACGAGCAGTACTTC.

V usage is TRBV28 and J usage is TRBJ2-1; D might be TRBD2 (5 bases). V lost 3 bases, J lost 6 bases, and 12 bases lay in between. CDR1 and CDR2 from the germline V gene are MDHEN and SYDVKM. The CDR3 length is 14 residues. The CDR3 here is CASSFHRAANEQFF. CDR3 sequence (DNA): TGTGCCAGCAGTTTCCACAGAGCGGCCAATGAGCAGTTCTTC.

This chain connects TRBV4-1 to TRBJ1-1; D possibly corresponds to TRBD1 (5 bases). The CDR3 has 14 residues. V was trimmed by 0 bases and J by 3 bases, leaving 8 bases between them. CDR1 and CDR2 (germline): MGHRA, YSYEKL. CDR3 sequence (DNA): TGCGCCAGCAGCCAAGATTGGGGGGACACTGAAGCTTTCTTT. It is translated as CASSQDWGDTEAFF.

In its sample, this clonotype was seen a few times. The chain combines TRBV7-9 with TRBJ1-4; the D is unclear. Trimming shortened V by 0 bases and J by 3 bases, and 11 bases separated the two germline ends. CDR3 length equals 16 residues. Germline-derived CDR1 and CDR2 are SEHNR and FQNEAQ (reference sequence). The CDR3 loop is CASSLANGRPNEKLFF. DNA of the CDR3: TGTGCCAGCAGCTTAGCCAACGGGAGACCTAATGAAAAACTGTTTTTT.

This clonotype was counted many times. The rearrangement joins TRBV9 to TRBJ2-7; possibly TRBD1 for D (5 bases). The V end lost 0 bases, the J end lost 2 bases, and 12 bases lay between the germline ends. Germline V gives CDR1 SGDLS, CDR2 YYNGEE. The CDR3 is 15 amino acids. CDR3 in amino acids: CASSVEAGRAYEQYF. CDR3 nucleotides: TGTGCCAGCAGCGTAGAGGCCGGCAGGGCCTACGAGCAGTACTTC.

V and J are TRBV6-2 or TRBV6-3 and TRBJ2-2; D is ambiguous. This CDR3 is built from 13 residues. Trimming cost V 4 bases and J 7 bases, with 10 bases left between them. Germline V gives CDR1 MNHEY, CDR2 SVGEGT. The CDR3 reads CASSWTTVGELFF. The CDR3, as DNA: TGTGCCAGCAGTTGGACGACGGTCGGGGAGCTGTTTTTT.

This clonotype has a handful of counts. V is TRBV5-1 and J is TRBJ2-3; possibly TRBD1 or TRBD2 for D (6 bases each). This CDR3 is built from 19 residues. In germline, CDR1 is SGHRS, CDR2 YFSETQ. V dropped 0 bases and J dropped 0 bases, with 20 bases sitting between them. The CDR3 DNA sequence: TGCGCCAGCAGCTTGGGACATGGGACACTAGCCCTTAGCACAGATACGCAGTATTTT. Translation: CASSLGHGTLALSTDTQYF.

This clonotype was observed at least ten times. V gene TRBV7-2 combines with J gene TRBJ2-7; D uncertain. There are 12 residues in the CDR3. V was shortened by 1 base and J by 2 bases, with 3 bases between the two germline ends. Germline V lookup: CDR1 SGHTA, CDR2 FQGNSA. In DNA, the CDR3 is TGTGCCAGCAGCTTAGAACCCTACGAGCAGTACTTC. It encodes CASSLEPYEQYF.

Only a few counts were recorded for this clonotype. V usage is TRBV7-2 and J usage is TRBJ1-5; a possible D gene is TRBD1 (6 bases). Per the germline V gene, CDR1 is SGHTA and CDR2 is FQGNSA. Trimming took 5 bases from V and 4 from J, leaving 18 bases between them. This CDR3 comprises 16 residues. The CDR3 loop reads CASSARAQGPNQPQHF. CDR3 in DNA: TGTGCCAGCAGCGCAAGAGCTCAGGGGCCGAATCAGCCCCAGCATTTT.